The rows below give T cell receptor beta chains drawn from one sample of a study of human T cells and chemical hapten exposure. TCRdb redid the calling of the RACE reads with MiXCR, one entry per CDR3 protein. The table has some 79,000 distinct CDR3 sequences, more than 9% seen once. Here the sequenced sample was whole blood, taken in connection with sensitization to the hapten diphenylcyclopropenone (DPC). The receptor source for this set is a woman aged 45-60 years with alopecia areata. Some clones in this sample may be carry-over from other donors' samples. CDR3s include the opening cysteine and the closing phenylalanine or tryptophan. The order of the fields is CDR3 protein, J gene, V gene, CDR3 length.

cdr3_aa: CAWSAWTVSEAFF
j_call: TRBJ1-1
v_call: TRBV30
cdr3_length: 13

cdr3_aa: CASSTLLAGVHEQYF
j_call: TRBJ2-7
v_call: TRBV19
cdr3_length: 15

cdr3_aa: CASSLDSQGVEQYF
j_call: TRBJ2-7
v_call: TRBV18
cdr3_length: 14

cdr3_aa: CRPGQGSTDTQYF
j_call: TRBJ2-3
v_call: TRBV20-1
cdr3_length: 13

cdr3_aa: CASRLGQVNEKLFF
j_call: TRBJ1-4
v_call: TRBV28
cdr3_length: 14

cdr3_aa: CASSYGARGTYEQYF
j_call: TRBJ2-7
v_call: TRBV6-5
cdr3_length: 15

cdr3_aa: CSVEEWGGVTGELFF
j_call: TRBJ2-2
v_call: TRBV29-1
cdr3_length: 15

cdr3_aa: CASSLEVGANYEQYF
j_call: TRBJ2-7
v_call: TRBV5-6
cdr3_length: 15

cdr3_aa: CSAGQYEQYF
j_call: TRBJ2-7
v_call: TRBV29-1
cdr3_length: 10

cdr3_aa: CASSIELGEQYF
j_call: TRBJ2-7
v_call: TRBV5-1
cdr3_length: 12

cdr3_aa: CASRKGAGRYGYTF
j_call: TRBJ1-2
v_call: TRBV7-9
cdr3_length: 14

cdr3_aa: CASSLDRVPYNEQFF
j_call: TRBJ2-1
v_call: TRBV7-9
cdr3_length: 15

cdr3_aa: CASSPGQGNNSPLHF
j_call: TRBJ1-6
v_call: TRBV12-3/TRBV12-4
cdr3_length: 15

cdr3_aa: CASSLAISGANVLTF
j_call: TRBJ2-6
v_call: TRBV7-9
cdr3_length: 15

cdr3_aa: CASSYPGTYLYNEQFF
j_call: TRBJ2-1
v_call: TRBV7-2
cdr3_length: 16

cdr3_aa: CASSPGRTSYGYTF
j_call: TRBJ1-2
v_call: TRBV3-1
cdr3_length: 14

cdr3_aa: CASSSLATRQFF
j_call: TRBJ2-1
v_call: TRBV28
cdr3_length: 12

cdr3_aa: CASRYQTGGEREAFF
j_call: TRBJ1-1
v_call: TRBV7-2
cdr3_length: 15

cdr3_aa: CASREDLPTGELFF
j_call: TRBJ2-2
v_call: TRBV2
cdr3_length: 14

cdr3_aa: CASSQGGEQFF
j_call: TRBJ2-1
v_call: TRBV3-1
cdr3_length: 11